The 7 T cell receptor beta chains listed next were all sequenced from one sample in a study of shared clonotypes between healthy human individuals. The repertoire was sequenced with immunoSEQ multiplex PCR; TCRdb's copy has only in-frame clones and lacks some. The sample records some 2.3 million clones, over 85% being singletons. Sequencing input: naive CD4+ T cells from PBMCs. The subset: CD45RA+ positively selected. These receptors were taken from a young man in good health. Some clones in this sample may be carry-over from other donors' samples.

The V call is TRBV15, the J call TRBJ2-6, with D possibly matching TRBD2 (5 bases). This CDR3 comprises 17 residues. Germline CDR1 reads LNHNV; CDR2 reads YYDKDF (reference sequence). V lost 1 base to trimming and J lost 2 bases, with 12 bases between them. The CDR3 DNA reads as TGTGCCACCAGCAGAGGAGAGCGGAAAACTGGGGCCAACGTCCTGACTTTC. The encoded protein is CATSRGERKTGANVLTF.

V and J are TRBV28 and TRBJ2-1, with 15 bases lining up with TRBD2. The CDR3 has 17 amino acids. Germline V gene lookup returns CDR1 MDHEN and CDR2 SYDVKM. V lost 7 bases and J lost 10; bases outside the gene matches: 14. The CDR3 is CASTRLGLAGGSGEQFF. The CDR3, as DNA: TGTGCCAGCACCCGCCTGGGACTAGCGGGAGGTTCGGGGGAGCAGTTCTTC.

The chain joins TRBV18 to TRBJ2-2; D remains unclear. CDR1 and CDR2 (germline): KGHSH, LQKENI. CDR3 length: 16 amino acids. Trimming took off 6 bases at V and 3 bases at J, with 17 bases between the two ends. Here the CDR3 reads CASSPSEPTYTGELFF. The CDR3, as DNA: TGTGCCAGCTCCCCCAGCGAACCTACTTACACCGGGGAGCTGTTTTTT.

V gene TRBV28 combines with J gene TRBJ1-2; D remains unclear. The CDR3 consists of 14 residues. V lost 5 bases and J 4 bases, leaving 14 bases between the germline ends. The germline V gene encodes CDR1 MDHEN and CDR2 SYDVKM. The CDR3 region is CASSLSRRVYGYTF. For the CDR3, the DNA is TGTGCCAGCAGTCTATCAAGACGGGTCTATGGCTACACCTTC.

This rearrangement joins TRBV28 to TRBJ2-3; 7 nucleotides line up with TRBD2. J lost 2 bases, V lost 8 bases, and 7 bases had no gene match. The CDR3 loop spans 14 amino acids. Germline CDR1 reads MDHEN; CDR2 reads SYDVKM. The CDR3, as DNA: TGTGCCAGCGCACCAGCGGGACCCACAGATACGCAGTATTTT. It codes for CASAPAGPTDTQYF.

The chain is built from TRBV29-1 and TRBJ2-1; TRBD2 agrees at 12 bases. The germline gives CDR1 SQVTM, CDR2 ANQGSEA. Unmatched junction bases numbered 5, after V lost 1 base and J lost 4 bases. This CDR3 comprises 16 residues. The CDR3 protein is CSVEAFLAGGYNEQFF. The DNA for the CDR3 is TGCAGCGTTGAAGCGTTTCTAGCGGGAGGGTACAATGAGCAGTTCTTC.

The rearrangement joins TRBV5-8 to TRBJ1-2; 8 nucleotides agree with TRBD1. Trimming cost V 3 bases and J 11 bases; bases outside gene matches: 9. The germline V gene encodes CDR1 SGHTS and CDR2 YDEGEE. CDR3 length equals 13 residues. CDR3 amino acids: CASSYHPQGAYTF. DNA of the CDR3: TGTGCCAGCAGCTACCACCCCCAGGGGGCTTACACCTTC.